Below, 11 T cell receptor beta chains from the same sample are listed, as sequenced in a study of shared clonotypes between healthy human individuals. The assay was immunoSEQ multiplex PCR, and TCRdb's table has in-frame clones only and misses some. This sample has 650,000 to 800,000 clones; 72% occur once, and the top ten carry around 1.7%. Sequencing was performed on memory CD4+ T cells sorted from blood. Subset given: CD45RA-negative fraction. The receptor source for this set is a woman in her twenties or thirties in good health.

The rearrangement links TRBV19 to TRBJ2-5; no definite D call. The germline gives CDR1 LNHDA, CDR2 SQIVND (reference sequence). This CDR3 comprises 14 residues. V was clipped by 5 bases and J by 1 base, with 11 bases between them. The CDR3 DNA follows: TGTGCCAGTAGTTTGGCGTCCCCCCAAGAGACCCAGTACTTC. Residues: CASSLASPQETQYF.

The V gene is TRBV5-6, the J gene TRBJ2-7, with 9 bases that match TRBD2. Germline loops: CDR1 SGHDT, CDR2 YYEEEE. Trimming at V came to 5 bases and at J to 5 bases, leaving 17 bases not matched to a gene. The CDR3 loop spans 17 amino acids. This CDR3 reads CASSFLSGSFTLDEQYF. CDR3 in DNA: TGTGCCAGCAGTTTTCTTAGCGGGAGTTTCACTCTGGACGAGCAGTACTTC. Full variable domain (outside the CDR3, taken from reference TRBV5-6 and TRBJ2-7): DAGVTQSPTHLIKTRGQQVTLRCSPKSGHDTVSWYQQALGQGPQFIFQYYEEEERQRGNFPDRFSGHQFPNYSSELNVNALLLGDSALYLCASSFLSGSFTLDEQYFGPGTRLTVT.

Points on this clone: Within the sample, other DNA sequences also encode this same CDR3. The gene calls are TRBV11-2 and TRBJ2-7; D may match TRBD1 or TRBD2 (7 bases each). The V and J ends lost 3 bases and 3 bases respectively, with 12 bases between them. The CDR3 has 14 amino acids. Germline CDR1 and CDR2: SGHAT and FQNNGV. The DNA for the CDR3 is TGTGCCAGCAGCTTCCAGCGGGACAGCTACGAGCAGTACTTC. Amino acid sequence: CASSFQRDSYEQYF.

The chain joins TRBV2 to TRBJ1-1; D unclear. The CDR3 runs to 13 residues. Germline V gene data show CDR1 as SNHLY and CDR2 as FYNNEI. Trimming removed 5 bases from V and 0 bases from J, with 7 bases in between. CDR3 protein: CASSRLLNTEAFF. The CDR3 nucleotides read TGTGCCAGCAGTCGACTCTTGAACACTGAAGCTTTCTTT.

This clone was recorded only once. This CDR3 reads CASSITRFSGQPQHF. For the CDR3, the DNA is TGTGCCAGTAGTATAACCAGGTTTTCGGGTCAGCCCCAGCATTTT. The chain combines TRBV19 with TRBJ1-5; D is undetermined. Germline V gene lookup returns CDR1 LNHDA and CDR2 SQIVND (reference sequence). This CDR3 contains 15 residues. Trimming cost V 2 bases and J 6 bases, with 14 bases left between them.

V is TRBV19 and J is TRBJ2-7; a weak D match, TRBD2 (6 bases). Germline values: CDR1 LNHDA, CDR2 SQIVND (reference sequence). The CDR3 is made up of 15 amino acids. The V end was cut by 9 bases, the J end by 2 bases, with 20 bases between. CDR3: CASGPTSGATYEQYF. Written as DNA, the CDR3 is TGTGCCAGCGGGCCCACTTCGGGAGCGACCTACGAGCAGTACTTC.

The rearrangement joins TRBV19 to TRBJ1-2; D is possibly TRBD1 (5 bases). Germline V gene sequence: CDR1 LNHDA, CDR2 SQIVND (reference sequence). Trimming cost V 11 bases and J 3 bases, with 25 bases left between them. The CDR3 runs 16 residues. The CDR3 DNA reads TGTGCCTCCAAAACCCGGGGGGACCTCACCCACTATGGCTACACCTTC. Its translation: CASKTRGDLTHYGYTF.

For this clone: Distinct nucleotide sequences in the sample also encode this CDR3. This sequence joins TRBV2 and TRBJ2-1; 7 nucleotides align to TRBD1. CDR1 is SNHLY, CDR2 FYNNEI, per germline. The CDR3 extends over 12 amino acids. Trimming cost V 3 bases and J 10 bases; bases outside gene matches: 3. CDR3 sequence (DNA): TGTGCCAGCAGTGACAGGGGGAACGAGCAGTTCTTC. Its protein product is CASSDRGNEQFF.

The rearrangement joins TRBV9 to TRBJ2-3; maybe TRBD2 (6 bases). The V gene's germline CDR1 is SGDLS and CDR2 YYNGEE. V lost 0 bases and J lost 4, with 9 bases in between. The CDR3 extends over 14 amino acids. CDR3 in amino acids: CASSVVGEADTQYF. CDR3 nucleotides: TGTGCCAGCAGCGTAGTGGGGGAGGCAGATACGCAGTATTTT.

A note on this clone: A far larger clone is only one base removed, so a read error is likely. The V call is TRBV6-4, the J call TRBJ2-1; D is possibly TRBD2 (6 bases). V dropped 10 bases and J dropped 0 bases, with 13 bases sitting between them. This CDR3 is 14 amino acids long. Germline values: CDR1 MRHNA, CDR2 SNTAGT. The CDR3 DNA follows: TGTGCCAACTCCCGGGAGCTCTCCTACAATGAGCAGTTCTTC. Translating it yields CANSRELSYNEQFF.

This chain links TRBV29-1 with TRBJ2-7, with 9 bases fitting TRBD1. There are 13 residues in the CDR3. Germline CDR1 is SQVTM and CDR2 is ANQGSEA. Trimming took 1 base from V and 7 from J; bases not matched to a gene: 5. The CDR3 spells CSVEGTGAGEQYF. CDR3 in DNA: TGCAGCGTTGAAGGGACAGGGGCGGGTGAGCAGTACTTC.